The present T cell receptor (beta chain) was sequenced within a study of shared clonotypes between healthy human individuals (TCRdb year 2020). For context, the study as a whole: The cohort comprised two women and a few men aged 18 to 49 years. Different laboratories and diverse techniques were used to prepare libraries and sequence TCR repertoires, to increase sequencing depth and limit assay-specific biases. Per donor, leukapheresis produced somewhere between about 0.94 and 10 billion PBMCs. For each donor, CD4 naive and CD4 memory were each run on three plates, CD8 naive on two plates, and CD8 memory on one plate. To estimate repertoire size and how much clonotypes are shared between individuals, the study performed deep sequencing of blood TCR repertoires from a handful of healthy adults. Broad study findings and their caveats: Sampling was limited to blood, and TCR repertoires in tissue likely differ from TCR repertoires in blood. Pairwise subsampling led to the expectation that sequencing depth would affect the degree of clonotype sharing among donors. Even with the large sequencing depth, rarefaction of the sorted-subset datasets indicated that sequencing was incomplete. Compared with non-shared clonotypes, the clonotypes found in all four sorted-subset donors had higher generation probabilities. Sharing across a handful of donors was observed for approximately 4.6% of naive CD4, around 3.5% of naive CD8, 2.3% of memory CD4, and about 0.4% of memory CD8 clonotypes. Estimated clonotype richness was generally larger for naive than for memory subsets. The small number of donors limited the genetic and exposure-history diversity represented.

This clone appeared a single time. Its recognized antigen is unknown. The input lacks base qualities; no much larger clone sits a single base away. CD8 naive samples consisted of CD45RO-negative cells that were positively selected for CCR7, yielding a CD45RA+CCR7+ population without TemRA cells. The donors were healthy, HIV-negative adults with no recently reported acute infections or vaccinations. Every donor was a Caucasian adult living in Nashville, Tennessee, USA. After blood collection by leukapheresis, PBMCs were isolated using Ficoll-Histopaque density gradient centrifugation and then cryopreserved in the vapor phase of liquid nitrogen. Analytical flow cytometry was used to check the purity and quantity of every magnetically sorted T cell population. Genomic DNA was isolated from every sorted fraction and measured by UV absorbance on a Nanodrop 2000c. Using the deep immunoSEQ assay, TCR CDR3 regions were amplified from genomic DNA by multiplex PCR. Genomic DNA extracted from each cell subset was distributed evenly over all wells of several immunoSEQ 96-well plates, and each plate served as one replicate. Each replicate PCR for sorted subsets received about 220 ng genomic DNA, equal to some 32,000 T cell genomes. Purified libraries were quantified with a Qubit 3.0 fluorometer, sized on a Bioanalyzer 2100, and re-quantified with the KAPA Library Quantification kit. Every immunoSEQ 96-well plate was sequenced on a dedicated single-read 150-cycle Illumina NextSeq 550 flow cell. The published analysis was carried out like this. Because the immunoSEQ output held only junctional sequences and lacked quality scores, the filtering could not match the filtering applied to full-length reads. To assign V/J genes and CDR3, sequences were annotated against IMGT germline references using PyIR, a Python wrapper for IgBLAST v1.9. Reads were filtered out if the reads had weak V/J assignments (E-value above 1e-6), no CDR3, stop codons, out-of-frame junctions, or ambiguous translated residues. A V3J clonotype was defined by an identical inferred V gene, J gene, and CDR3 amino acid sequence. Percentage overlap between repertoires was computed as shared unique clonotypes divided by the size of the smaller repertoire. Richness of each repertoire was evaluated using RTK rarefaction, the Chao1 estimator, and Recon v2.1 estimates of unobserved clonotypes. Generation probabilities for all TCRbeta clonotypes obtained by the gDNA method from several donors were computed using OLGA. TCRdb mirrors the immuneACCESS table, restricted to in-frame sequences. Some clones are absent from its copies; in checked studies, under half trace to an unresolved V gene, and the reason for the others is unknown. Clone size and V and J calls were adopted from that table, with D and trimming inferred from the DNA. This sample gives some 2,100,000 clones in total; about 92% of them show up just once. Over 1.5% of the sample is taken by the ten largest.

V is cut by 6 bases and J by 4 bases, and the space between the germline ends is 15 bases. CDR1 and CDR2, per the germline V gene, are MNHNS and SASEGT. Counted from cysteine to phenylalanine, this CDR3 has 14 amino acids. Only the CDR3 DNA is retained, 42 bases long and in frame from the first base. The sequence is built from TRBV6-1 and TRBJ1-1; perhaps TRBD1 is the D gene, with 5 bases matching. The sample comprised naive CD8+ T cells from PBMCs. The cell subset or site label, read with the paper, signifies: CD45RA+CCR7+. The source is a man aged 18 to 29 in good health. Some clones in this sample may be carry-over from other donors' samples. The CDR3 reads as follows: CASRAGVRSTEAFF. The DNA sequence is as follows: TGTGCCAGCAGGGCGGGGGTAAGGTCCACTGAAGCTTTCTTT.